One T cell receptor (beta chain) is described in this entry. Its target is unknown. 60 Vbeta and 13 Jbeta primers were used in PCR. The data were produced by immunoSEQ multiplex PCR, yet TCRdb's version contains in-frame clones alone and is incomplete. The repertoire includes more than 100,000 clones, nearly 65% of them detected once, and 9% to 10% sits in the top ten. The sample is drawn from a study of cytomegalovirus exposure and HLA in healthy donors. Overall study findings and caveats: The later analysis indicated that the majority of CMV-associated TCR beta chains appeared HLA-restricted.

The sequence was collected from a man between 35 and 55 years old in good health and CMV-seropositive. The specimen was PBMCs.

The CDR3 region has the DNA TGTGCCAGCAGGGATATCTCGGACAGCCAGATCTATGGCTACACCTTC. This encodes CASRDISDSQIYGYTF. This chain joins TRBV28 and TRBJ1-2; possible D gene TRBD1, 6 bases. The germline gives CDR1 MDHEN, CDR2 SYDVKM. The V end was cut by 6 bases, the J end by 4 bases, with 21 bases between. CDR3 length: 16 amino acids.